Here is one T cell receptor beta chain with its context. What it binds is not known. This record belongs to a study of PD-L1 blockade in urothelial cancer. About the research overall: Of about 30 patients, around 26 were males with bladder-origin urothelial cancer. The study, taken as a whole, reports: Tumor-associated clones in the blood of durable-benefit patients grew more at 3 weeks.

Every PCR was spiked with synthetic TCR analog templates. TCRdb's copy holds only in-frame clones and misses some; the assay was immunoSEQ multiplex PCR. The sample has some 100,000 clones, about 91% seen once. The germline V gene has CDR1 LNHDA and CDR2 SQIVND (reference sequence). The CDR3 is 15 residues long. V dropped 6 bases and J dropped 0; count of bases not matched to a gene: 5. The chain joins TRBV19 to TRBJ2-7; TRBD2 agrees at 10 bases. The sequencing here drew on PBMCs, taken around atezolizumab (anti-PD-L1) treatment. This TCR derives from a woman over 75 with urothelial cancer. The CDR3 coding sequence is TGTGCCAGTAGCAAGCGGGAGGGAGGCTCCTACGAGCAGTACTTC. Translating it yields CASSKREGGSYEQYF.